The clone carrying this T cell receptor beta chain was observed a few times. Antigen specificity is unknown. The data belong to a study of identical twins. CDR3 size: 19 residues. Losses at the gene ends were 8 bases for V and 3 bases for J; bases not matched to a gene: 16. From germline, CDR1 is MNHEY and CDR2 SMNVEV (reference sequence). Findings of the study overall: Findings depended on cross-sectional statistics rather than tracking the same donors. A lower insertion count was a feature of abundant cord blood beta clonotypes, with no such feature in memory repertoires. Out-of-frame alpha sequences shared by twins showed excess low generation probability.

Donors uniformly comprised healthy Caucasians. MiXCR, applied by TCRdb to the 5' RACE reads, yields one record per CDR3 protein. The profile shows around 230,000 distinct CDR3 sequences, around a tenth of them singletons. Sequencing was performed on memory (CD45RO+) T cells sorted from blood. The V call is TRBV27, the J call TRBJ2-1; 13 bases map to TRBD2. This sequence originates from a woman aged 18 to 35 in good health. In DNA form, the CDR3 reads TGTGCCAGCTCCCCCCTGGGGACTAGCGGGGATTTGAACTACAATGAGCAGTTCTTC. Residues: CASSPLGTSGDLNYNEQFF.